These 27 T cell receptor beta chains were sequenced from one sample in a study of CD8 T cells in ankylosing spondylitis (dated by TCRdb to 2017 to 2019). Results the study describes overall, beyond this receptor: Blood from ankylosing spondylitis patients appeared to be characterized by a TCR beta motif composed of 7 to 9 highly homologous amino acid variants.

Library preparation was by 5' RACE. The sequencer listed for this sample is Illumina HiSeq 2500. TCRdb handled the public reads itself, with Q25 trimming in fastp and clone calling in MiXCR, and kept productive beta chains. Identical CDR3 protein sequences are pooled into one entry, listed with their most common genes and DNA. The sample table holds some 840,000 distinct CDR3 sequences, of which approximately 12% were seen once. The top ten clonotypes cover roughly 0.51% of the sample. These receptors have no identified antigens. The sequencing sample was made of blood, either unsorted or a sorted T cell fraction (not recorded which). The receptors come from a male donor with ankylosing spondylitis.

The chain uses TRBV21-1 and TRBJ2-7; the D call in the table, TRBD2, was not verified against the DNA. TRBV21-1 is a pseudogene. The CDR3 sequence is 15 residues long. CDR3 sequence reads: CASSKGQREKYEQYF. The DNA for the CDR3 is TGTGCCAGCAGCAAAGGTCAGCGGGAGAAATACGAGCAGTACTTC.

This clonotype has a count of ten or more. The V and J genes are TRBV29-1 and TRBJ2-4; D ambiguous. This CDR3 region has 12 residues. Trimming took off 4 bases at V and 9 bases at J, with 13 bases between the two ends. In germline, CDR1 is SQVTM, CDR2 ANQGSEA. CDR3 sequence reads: CSVALGLGIQYF. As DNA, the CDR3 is TGCAGCGTTGCCCTGGGTTTGGGCATTCAGTACTTC. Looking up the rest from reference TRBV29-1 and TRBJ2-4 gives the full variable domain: SAVISQKPSRDICQRGTSLTIQCQVDSQVTMMFWYRQQPGQSLTLIATANQGSEATYESGFVIDKFPISRPNLTFSTLTVSNMSPEDSSIYLCSVALGLGIQYFGAGTRLSVL.

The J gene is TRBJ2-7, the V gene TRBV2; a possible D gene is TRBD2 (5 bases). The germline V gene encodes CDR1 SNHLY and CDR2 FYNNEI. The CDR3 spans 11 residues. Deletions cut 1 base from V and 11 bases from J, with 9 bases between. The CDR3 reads CASSEGGPEYF. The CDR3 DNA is TGTGCCAGCAGTGAAGGAGGGCCAGAGTACTTC. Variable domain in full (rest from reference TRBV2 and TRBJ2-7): EPEVTQTPSHQVTQMGQEVILRCVPISNHLYFYWYRQILGQKVEFLVSFYNNEISEKSEIFDDQFSVERPDGSNFTLKIRSTKLEDSAMYFCASSEGGPEYFGPGTRLTVT.

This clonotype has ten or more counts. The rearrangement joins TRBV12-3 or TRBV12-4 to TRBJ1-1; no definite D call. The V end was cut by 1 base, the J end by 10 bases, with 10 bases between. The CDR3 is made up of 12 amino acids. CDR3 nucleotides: TGTGCCAGCAGTTTAGTCGGCAGATCAGCTTTCTTT. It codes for CASSLVGRSAFF.

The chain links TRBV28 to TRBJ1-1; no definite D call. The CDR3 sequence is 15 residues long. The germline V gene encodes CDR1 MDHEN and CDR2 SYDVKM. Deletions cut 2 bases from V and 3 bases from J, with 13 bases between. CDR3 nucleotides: TGTGCCAGCAGTTTAAGGGCCCGTGGAGACACTGAAGCTTTCTTT. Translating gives CASSLRARGDTEAFF.

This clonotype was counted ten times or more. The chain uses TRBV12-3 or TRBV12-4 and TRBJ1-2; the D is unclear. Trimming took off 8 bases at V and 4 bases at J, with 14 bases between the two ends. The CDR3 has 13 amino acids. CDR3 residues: CASSLTVVYGYTF. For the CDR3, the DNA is TGTGCCAGCTCTTTAACGGTGGTCTATGGCTACACCTTC.

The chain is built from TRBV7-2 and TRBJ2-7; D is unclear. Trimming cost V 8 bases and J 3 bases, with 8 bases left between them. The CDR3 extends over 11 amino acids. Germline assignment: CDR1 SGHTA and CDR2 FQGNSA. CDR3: CASGPFYEQYF. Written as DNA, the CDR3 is TGTGCCAGCGGCCCATTCTACGAGCAGTACTTC.

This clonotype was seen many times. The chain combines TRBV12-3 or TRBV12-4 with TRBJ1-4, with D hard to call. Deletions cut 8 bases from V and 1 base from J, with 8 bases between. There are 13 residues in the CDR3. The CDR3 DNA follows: TGTGCCAGCGCGAGCCAAACTAATGAAAAACTGTTTTTT. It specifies CASASQTNEKLFF.

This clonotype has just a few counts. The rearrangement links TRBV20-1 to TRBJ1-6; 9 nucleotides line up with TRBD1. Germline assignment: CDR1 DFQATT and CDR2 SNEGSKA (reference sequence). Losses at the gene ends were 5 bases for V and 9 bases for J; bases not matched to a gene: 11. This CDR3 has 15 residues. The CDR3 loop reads CSALGYETGGSPLHF. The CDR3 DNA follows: TGCAGTGCTCTAGGGTATGAGACAGGGGGTTCACCCCTCCACTTT.

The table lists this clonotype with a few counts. The CDR3 sequence is CASSYQLGASLPDTQYF. CDR3 DNA sequence: TGCGCCAGCAGCTACCAGTTAGGAGCCTCCCTCCCAGATACGCAGTATTTT. The rearrangement uses TRBV5-1 and TRBJ2-3; D is undetermined. V was cut by 3 bases and J by 4 bases, with 21 bases left in between. Looked up from germline, CDR1 is SGHRS and CDR2 is YFSETQ. The CDR3 has 17 residues.

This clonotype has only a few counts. The CDR3 protein is CASSFGTAGGGYTF. CDR3 nucleotide sequence: TGTGCCAGCAGCTTCGGGACCGCCGGAGGGGGCTACACCTTC. The rearrangement links TRBV11-2 to TRBJ1-2; perhaps TRBD1 as D (5 bases). V lost 3 bases to trimming and J lost 8 bases, with 16 bases between them. Germline CDR1 SGHAT, CDR2 FQNNGV. The CDR3 covers 14 residues.

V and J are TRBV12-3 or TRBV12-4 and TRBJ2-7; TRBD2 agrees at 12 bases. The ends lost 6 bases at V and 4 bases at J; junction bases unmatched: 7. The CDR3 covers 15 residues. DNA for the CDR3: TGTGCCAGCAGGACGACTAGCGGGAGTTATTACGAGCAGTACTTC. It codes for CASRTTSGSYYEQYF.

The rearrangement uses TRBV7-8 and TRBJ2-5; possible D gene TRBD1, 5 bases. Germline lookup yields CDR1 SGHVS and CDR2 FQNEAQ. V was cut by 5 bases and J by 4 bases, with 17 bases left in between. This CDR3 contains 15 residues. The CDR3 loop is CASSPRRQGGETQYF. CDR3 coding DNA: TGTGCCAGCAGCCCCCGACGCCAGGGTGGAGAGACCCAGTACTTC. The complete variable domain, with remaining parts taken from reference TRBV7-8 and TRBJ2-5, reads GAGVSQSPRYKVAKRGQDVALRCDPISGHVSLFWYQQALGQGPEFLTYFQNEAQLDKSGLPSDRFFAERPEGSVSTLKIQRTQQEDSAVYLCASSPRRQGGETQYFGPGTRLLVL.

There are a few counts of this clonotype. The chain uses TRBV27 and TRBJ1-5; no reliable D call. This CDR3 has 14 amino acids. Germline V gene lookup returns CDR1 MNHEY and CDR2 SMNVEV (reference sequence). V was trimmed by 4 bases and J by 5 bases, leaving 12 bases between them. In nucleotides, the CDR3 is TGTGCCAGCAGTTCCCGGGGTTTAGATCAGCCCCAGCATTTT. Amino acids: CASSSRGLDQPQHF.

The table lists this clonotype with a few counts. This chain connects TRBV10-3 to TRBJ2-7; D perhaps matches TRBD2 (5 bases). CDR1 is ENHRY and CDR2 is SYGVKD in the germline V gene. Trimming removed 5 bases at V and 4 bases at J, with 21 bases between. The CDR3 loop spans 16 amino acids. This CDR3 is CAISSTTSQSMYEQYF. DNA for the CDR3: TGTGCCATCAGTAGCACCACTAGTCAGTCGATGTACGAGCAGTACTTC.

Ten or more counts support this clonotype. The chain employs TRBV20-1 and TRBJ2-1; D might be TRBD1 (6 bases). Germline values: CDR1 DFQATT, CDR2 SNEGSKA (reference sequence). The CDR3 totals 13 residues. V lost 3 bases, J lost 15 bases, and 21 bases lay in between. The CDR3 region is CSASINRGQRPFF. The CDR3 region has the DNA TGCAGTGCTAGTATTAATCGGGGACAAAGGCCGTTCTTC.

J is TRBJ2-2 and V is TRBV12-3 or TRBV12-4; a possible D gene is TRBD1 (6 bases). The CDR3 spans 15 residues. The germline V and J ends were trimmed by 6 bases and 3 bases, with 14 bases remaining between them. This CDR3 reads CASRTGFRYTGELFF. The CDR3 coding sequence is TGTGCCAGCAGAACAGGGTTTCGGTACACCGGGGAGCTGTTTTTT.

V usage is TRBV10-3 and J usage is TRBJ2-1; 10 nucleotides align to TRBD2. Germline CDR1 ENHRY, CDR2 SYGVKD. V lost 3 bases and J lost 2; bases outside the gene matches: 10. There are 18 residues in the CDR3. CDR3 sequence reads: CAISDPSRSGRAYNEQFF. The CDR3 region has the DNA TGTGCCATCAGTGACCCTTCGAGGAGCGGGAGGGCCTACAATGAGCAGTTCTTC.

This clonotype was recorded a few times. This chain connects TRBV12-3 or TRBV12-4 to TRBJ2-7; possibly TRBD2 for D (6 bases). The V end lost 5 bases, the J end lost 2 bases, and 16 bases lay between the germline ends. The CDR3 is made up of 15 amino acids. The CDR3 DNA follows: TGTGCCAGCAGTCAAACGGGTTTAGCGGCCTACGAGCAGTACTTC. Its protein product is CASSQTGLAAYEQYF.

The CDR3 sequence: CASSQDRIRASGNTIYF. In DNA form, the CDR3 reads TGTGCCAGCAGCCAAGATCGTATCAGGGCTTCTGGAAACACCATATATTTT. The chain carries TRBV4-2 and TRBJ1-3, with TRBD1 as a possible D gene (5 bases). Germline CDR1 reads LGHNA; CDR2 reads YNFKEQ. This CDR3 spans 17 amino acids. Deletions cut 0 bases from V and 1 base from J, with 13 bases between.

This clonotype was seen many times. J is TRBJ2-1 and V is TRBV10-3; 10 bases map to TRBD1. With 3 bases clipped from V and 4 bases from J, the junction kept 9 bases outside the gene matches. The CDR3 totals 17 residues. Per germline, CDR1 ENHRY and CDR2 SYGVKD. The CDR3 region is CAISDSTGTGAYNEQFF. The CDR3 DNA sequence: TGTGCCATCAGTGATTCAACCGGGACAGGGGCTTACAATGAGCAGTTCTTC.

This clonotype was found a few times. CDR3 region: CAWENMNTEAFF. CDR3 DNA sequence: TGTGCCTGGGAGAACATGAACACTGAAGCTTTCTTT. The V gene is TRBV30, the J gene TRBJ1-1; D remains unclear. CDR1 and CDR2 from the germline V gene are GTSNPN and SVGIG (reference sequence). Trimming cost V 5 bases and J 0 bases, with 7 bases left between them. This CDR3 has 12 amino acids.

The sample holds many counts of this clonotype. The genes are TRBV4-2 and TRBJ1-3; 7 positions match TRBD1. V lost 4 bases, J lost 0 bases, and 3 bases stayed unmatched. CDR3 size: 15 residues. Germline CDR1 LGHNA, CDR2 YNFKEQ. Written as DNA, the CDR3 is TGTGCCAGCAGCCTCCGGGACAGCTCTGGAAACACCATATATTTT. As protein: CASSLRDSSGNTIYF.

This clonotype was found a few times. The CDR3 region has the DNA TGCAGTGCTACTGGGCTAGCGGGGAGGGGCGGGAATGAGCAGTTCTTC. Amino acids: CSATGLAGRGGNEQFF. The J gene is TRBJ2-1, the V gene TRBV20-1; 9 bases agree with TRBD2. V shed 4 bases, J shed 7 bases, and the junction held 14 bases outside the gene matches. The germline gives CDR1 DFQATT, CDR2 SNEGSKA (reference sequence). This CDR3 comprises 16 residues.

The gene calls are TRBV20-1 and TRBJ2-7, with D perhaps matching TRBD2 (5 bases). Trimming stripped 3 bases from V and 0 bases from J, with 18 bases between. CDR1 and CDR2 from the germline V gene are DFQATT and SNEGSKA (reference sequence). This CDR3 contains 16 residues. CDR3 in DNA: TGCAGTGCTAGCCGGCCTAAAGGCGGGTTCTCCTACGAGCAGTACTTC. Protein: CSASRPKGGFSYEQYF.

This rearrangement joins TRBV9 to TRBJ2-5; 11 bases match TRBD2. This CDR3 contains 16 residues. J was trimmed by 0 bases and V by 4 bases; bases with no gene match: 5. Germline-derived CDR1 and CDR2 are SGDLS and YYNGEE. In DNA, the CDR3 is TGTGCCAGCAGCTCCACTAGCGGGAGATACCAAGAGACCCAGTACTTC. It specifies CASSSTSGRYQETQYF. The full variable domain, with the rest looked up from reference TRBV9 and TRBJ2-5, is DSGVTQTPKHLITATGQRVTLRCSPRSGDLSVYWYQQSLDQGLQFLIQYYNGEERAKGNILERFSAQQFPDLHSELNLSSLELGDSALYFCASSSTSGRYQETQYFGPGTRLLVL.

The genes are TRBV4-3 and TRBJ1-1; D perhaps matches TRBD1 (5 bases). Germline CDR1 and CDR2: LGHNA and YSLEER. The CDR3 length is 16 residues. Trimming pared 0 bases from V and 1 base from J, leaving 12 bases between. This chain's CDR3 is CASSQDRGGRNTEAFF. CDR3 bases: TGCGCCAGCAGCCAAGACCGGGGGGGTAGGAACACTGAAGCTTTCTTT.